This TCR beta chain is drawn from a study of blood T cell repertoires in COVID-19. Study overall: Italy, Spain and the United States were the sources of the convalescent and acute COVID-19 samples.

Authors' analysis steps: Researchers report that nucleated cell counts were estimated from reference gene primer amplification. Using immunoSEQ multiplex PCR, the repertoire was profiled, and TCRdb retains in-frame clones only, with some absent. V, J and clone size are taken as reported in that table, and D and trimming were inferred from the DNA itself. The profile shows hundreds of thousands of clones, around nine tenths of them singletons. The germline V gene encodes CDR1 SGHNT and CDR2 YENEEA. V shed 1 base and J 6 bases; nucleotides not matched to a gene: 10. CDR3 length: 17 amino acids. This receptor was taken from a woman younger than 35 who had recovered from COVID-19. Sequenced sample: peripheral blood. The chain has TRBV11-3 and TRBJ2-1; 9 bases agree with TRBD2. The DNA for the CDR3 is TGTGCCAGCAGCTTAGGGTCAGGGCTAGCGGGACGCAATGAGCAGTTCTTC. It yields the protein CASSLGSGLAGRNEQFF.